This is a list of T cell receptor beta chains from one sample in a study of blood T cell repertoires in COVID-19. The table came from immunoSEQ multiplex PCR; TCRdb's copy has only in-frame clones and leaves some out. There are 130,000 to 150,000 clones in the sample; approximately 87% occur only once, and 3.5% to 5.5% lies in the top ten. The specimen sequenced was peripheral blood. The origin of the receptors is a woman in her thirties or forties with acute or convalescent COVID-19. Each CDR3 is given with its conserved first and last residue. Not all rows give a size; the values are once, few, many and, for expanded clones, a class.

CDR3aa: CASSRGHPGYTF; abundance: NA; v_gene: TRBV11-2
CDR3aa: CAWSAASGTDTQYF; abundance: NA; v_gene: TRBV30
CDR3aa: CASSSVLSGNTIYF; abundance: NA; v_gene: TRBV6-2/TRBV6-3
CDR3aa: CASSLGRSYEQYF; abundance: NA; v_gene: TRBV7-8
CDR3aa: CASKRSDRPNTEAFF; abundance: NA; v_gene: TRBV2
CDR3aa: CASRYGPGTGLGSWTF; abundance: NA; v_gene: TRBV27
CDR3aa: CASSQDGSSGDTQYF; abundance: NA; v_gene: TRBV4-3
CDR3aa: CASTPRDRARTGGTQYF; abundance: NA; v_gene: TRBV21-1
CDR3aa: CASRLGGYNEQFF; abundance: NA; v_gene: TRBV25-1
CDR3aa: CASSPAMGLGTEAFF; abundance: NA; v_gene: TRBV18
CDR3aa: CASSLRGRQPYEQYF; abundance: NA; v_gene: TRBV7-2
CDR3aa: CASSLLRYEQYF; abundance: once; v_gene: TRBV7-2
CDR3aa: CASSSRDRVSYEQYF; abundance: NA; v_gene: TRBV5-4
CDR3aa: CASSLGGSVSEQYF; abundance: NA; v_gene: TRBV7-2
CDR3aa: CASSFHPGLAGGPGTDTQYF; abundance: NA; v_gene: TRBV27
CDR3aa: CASSQDSPYGGSYNEQFF; abundance: NA; v_gene: TRBV4-3
CDR3aa: CASSSDREVEKLFF; abundance: NA; v_gene: TRBV2
CDR3aa: CSVTTHEQYF; abundance: NA; v_gene: TRBV29-1
CDR3aa: CASSLAASGGGSTEAFF; abundance: NA; v_gene: TRBV5-1
CDR3aa: CATRDRTSGELFF; abundance: NA; v_gene: TRBV24-1
CDR3aa: CASTPGLASYEQYF; abundance: NA; v_gene: TRBV2
CDR3aa: CASSIQTGGKDTQYF; abundance: NA; v_gene: TRBV7-2
CDR3aa: CASSVAHRGGLNEQFF; abundance: NA; v_gene: TRBV9
CDR3aa: CATSEGSGDGYTF; abundance: NA; v_gene: TRBV24-1
CDR3aa: CASSFRGFYGYTF; abundance: NA; v_gene: TRBV6-5
CDR3aa: CAISADRGYGYTF; abundance: NA; v_gene: TRBV10-3
CDR3aa: CASQAYGELFF; abundance: NA; v_gene: TRBV2
CDR3aa: CASSPPHGIALNEQFF; abundance: NA; v_gene: TRBV7-8
CDR3aa: CASSLGTAEQYF; abundance: NA; v_gene: TRBV5-6
CDR3aa: CASSLRTGSYEQYF; abundance: NA; v_gene: TRBV27
CDR3aa: CASSLDRGLSNNEQFF; abundance: once; v_gene: TRBV18
CDR3aa: CASMTGTVTGRAFF; abundance: NA; v_gene: TRBV2
CDR3aa: CASSLLSGNYGYTF; abundance: NA; v_gene: TRBV3-1/TRBV3-2
CDR3aa: CASTRAGGRDGELFF; abundance: once; v_gene: TRBV3-1/TRBV3-2
CDR3aa: CATSGTTISGYTF; abundance: NA; v_gene: TRBV15
CDR3aa: CASSATSGRASGELFF; abundance: NA; v_gene: TRBV7-3
CDR3aa: CASSTGLAGEYEQYF; abundance: few; v_gene: TRBV7-2
CDR3aa: CASSSRDRGTNEKLFF; abundance: NA; v_gene: TRBV3-1/TRBV3-2
CDR3aa: CASRETGHGYTF; abundance: NA; v_gene: TRBV25-1
CDR3aa: CASSVAVERSEQFF; abundance: NA; v_gene: TRBV9
CDR3aa: CASSLERGYTEAFF; abundance: few; v_gene: TRBV7-2
CDR3aa: CASSGQGIYGYTF; abundance: NA; v_gene: TRBV28
CDR3aa: CASSFSISGTGTGELFF; abundance: NA; v_gene: TRBV7-9
CDR3aa: CASSTDLNTEAFF; abundance: NA; v_gene: TRBV6-5
CDR3aa: CASSPPLGGGDEQFF; abundance: NA; v_gene: TRBV5-5
CDR3aa: CASRNWTPGQGTEAFF; abundance: NA; v_gene: TRBV2
CDR3aa: CASSPQRGSSYNEQFF; abundance: NA; v_gene: TRBV28
CDR3aa: CASSLNRYNEQFF; abundance: NA; v_gene: TRBV11-3